Here is one TCR beta chain with its context. The target antigen is unknown. This sample stems from a study of CD8+ T cells in alopecia areata. Whole-study context: Disease severity was quantified as SALT score of affected scalp area.

Germline V gene lookup returns CDR1 GTSNPN and CDR2 SVGIG (reference sequence). With 0 bases clipped from V and 4 bases from J, the junction kept 9 bases outside the gene matches. The CDR3 is made up of 16 amino acids. Study-level findings and limits: While tofacitinib was given, many expanded lesional clones persisted in scalp and blood. Both scalp clonality and the expanded CD8+ clones among the top 100 showed a significant decrease with tofacitinib.

cDNA serving as the sequencing template came from extracted, reverse transcribed RNA. Assay used: immunoSEQ multiplex PCR; TCRdb lists only in-frame clones, some missing. The data show 100,000 to 120,000 clones, less than 70% seen once. As for treatment: oral pan-JAK inhibitor, 5-10 mg twice daily. Sorting of CD4+ and CD8+ T cells was performed on PBMCs. The V and J genes are TRBV30 and TRBJ1-5; 7 bases align to TRBD1. This TCR came from a human donor with alopecia areata. The specimen comprised CD4+ T cells sorted from blood, sampled at week 24, from a patient treated with tofacitinib. The CDR3 sequence is CAWSVSGQVLNQPQHF. CDR3 coding DNA: TGTGCCTGGAGTGTAAGTGGACAGGTCCTTAATCAGCCCCAGCATTTT.